This TCR beta chain was retrieved from a study of CD8 T cells in Susac syndrome. Whole-study results and caveats: In Susac patients, clonal expansion was not detected in CD4+ cells.

With 4 bases removed from V and 6 bases from J, the gap between germline ends came to 13 bases. CDR3 size: 13 residues. Germline values: CDR1 SGHRS, CDR2 YFSETQ. Patients with Susac syndrome showed fulfilment of recently defined diagnostic criteria for definite or probable disease. Negative isolation was used for CD8+ and CD4+ T cells and FACS enrichment for TEMRA cells. RNA totalling roughly 0.45 to 1 ug underwent reverse transcription with random hexamers. Amplification of the TCR beta CDR3 was carried out by immunoSEQ multiplex PCR, which spanned a total of 54 Vbeta and 13 Jbeta segments. TCRdb re-called the immunoSEQ multiplex PCR reads through MiXCR, storing one row per CDR3 protein. The table records 150,000 or so distinct CDR3 sequences, around 93% of them present only once. Comment on this clonotype: Antigen unknown.

The receptor comes from a human donor with Susac syndrome. The sequencing input was CD4+ T cells from PBMCs. The chain combines TRBV5-1 with TRBJ1-1; D unresolved. CDR3 in amino acids: CASSRGLGAEAFF. DNA of the CDR3: TGCGCCAGCAGCCGAGGACTCGGGGCTGAAGCTTTCTTT.